Sequencing of this T cell receptor (beta chain) was carried out in a study of T cells in Graves' hyperthyroidism and ophthalmopathy. If no ophthalmopathy progression occurred within 18 months, Graves' hyperthyroidism was stable. The study enrolled patients aged 18 to 65 with newly diagnosed hyperthyroidism of under 2 months' duration. Orbital computed tomography and thyroid ultrasound, together with serum TRAb and thyroxine and clinical symptoms, were used for diagnoses. V was pared by 11 bases and J by 3 bases, with 17 bases between. The germline V gene has CDR1 WSHSY and CDR2 SAAADI. This CDR3 has 14 residues. RNA transcripts yielded amplified TCR beta CDR3 regions. The primer set for the first-round RT-PCR of the TCR CDR3 was HTBI. MiXCR, applied by TCRdb to the multiplex PCR reads, yields one record per CDR3 protein. The sample holds a few hundred thousand distinct CDR3 sequences; roughly 46% are singletons and the top ten take 8.2%.

The specimen sequenced was peripheral blood or thyroid tissue (not recorded which). The chain employs TRBV10-2 and TRBJ1-5; D is ambiguous. This sequence was found in a woman aged 18-35 years with Graves' hyperthyroidism. CDR3 sequence: CAGSERCSNQPQHF. The CDR3 DNA reads as TGCGCCGGAAGTGAACGGTGCTCCAATCAGCCCCAGCATTTT.